One sample yielded the 25 T cell receptor beta chains listed below, sequenced in a study of T cell responses to AZD1222 COVID-19 vaccine. The protocol was immunoSEQ multiplex PCR, while the TCRdb copy is restricted to in-frame clones and leaves out a portion. The top ten hold around 5.1% of the sample, which has about 120,000 clones, roughly 91% seen once. The input for sequencing was peripheral blood, taken 28 days after the second AZD1222 dose. The receptors come from an adult who received the AZD1222 COVID-19 vaccine.

The V and J genes are TRBV28 and TRBJ2-7, with D perhaps being TRBD1 or TRBD2 (5 bases each). The germline V and J ends were trimmed by 2 bases and 4 bases, with 12 bases remaining between them. This CDR3 has 14 amino acids. CDR1 and CDR2 from the germline V gene are MDHEN and SYDVKM. The CDR3 DNA sequence: TGTGCCAGCAGTTTAGGGGGACCTCCGTACGAGCAGTACTTC. Protein product: CASSLGGPPYEQYF. Variable domain in full (rest from reference TRBV28 and TRBJ2-7): DVKVTQSSRYLVKRTGEKVFLECVQDMDHENMFWYRQDPGLGLRLIYFSYDVKMKEKGDIPEGYSVSREKKERFSLILESASTNQTSMYLCASSLGGPPYEQYFGPGTRLTVT.

The V gene is TRBV7-9, the J gene TRBJ2-2; possible D gene TRBD1, 6 bases. The germline gives CDR1 SEHNR, CDR2 FQNEAQ (reference sequence). V lost 5 bases and J lost 0, with 7 bases in between. This CDR3 has 14 amino acids. DNA of the CDR3: TGTGCCAGCAGCACAGGGCCGAACACCGGGGAGCTGTTTTTT. Amino acids: CASSTGPNTGELFF.

The genes are TRBV5-1 and TRBJ2-5, with D perhaps being TRBD1 or TRBD2 (5 bases each). Looked up from germline, CDR1 is SGHRS and CDR2 is YFSETQ. CDR3 length: 15 amino acids. Trimming pared 4 bases from V and 1 base from J, leaving 14 bases between. DNA for the CDR3: TGCGCCAGCAGCCCCAACGGGGCTCTCCAAGAGACCCAGTACTTC. It yields the protein CASSPNGALQETQYF.

This rearrangement joins TRBV27 to TRBJ2-1; 14 nucleotides agree with TRBD2. CDR3 length: 20 residues. Losses at the gene ends were 6 bases for V and 0 bases for J; bases not matched to a gene: 13. Germline lookup yields CDR1 MNHEY and CDR2 SMNVEV (reference sequence). The CDR3 loop is CASSLSRTSGRLYSYNEQFF. The CDR3, as DNA: TGTGCCAGCAGCTTGTCAAGGACTAGCGGGAGGCTCTACTCCTACAATGAGCAGTTCTTC.

The chain has TRBV9 and TRBJ2-3; D is uncertain. V was shortened by 0 bases and J by 0 bases, with 5 bases between the two germline ends. Per germline, CDR1 SGDLS and CDR2 YYNGEE. The CDR3 loop spans 14 amino acids. The CDR3 reads CASSVASSTDTQYF. The CDR3 DNA reads TGTGCCAGCAGCGTAGCCAGCAGCACAGATACGCAGTATTTT.

The chain links TRBV7-2 to TRBJ1-4; D not resolved. Trimming shortened V by 2 bases and J by 3 bases, and 13 bases separated the two germline ends. This CDR3 is built from 16 residues. From germline, CDR1 is SGHTA and CDR2 FQGNSA. CDR3 loop: CASSLSRAGANEKLFF. CDR3 bases: TGTGCCAGCAGCTTATCCCGCGCGGGAGCTAATGAAAAACTGTTTTTT.

The chain has TRBV4-1 and TRBJ2-7; D ambiguous. CDR3 length: 14 residues. Trimming removed 1 base at V and 1 base at J, with 8 bases between. Germline-derived CDR1 and CDR2 are MGHRA and YSYEKL. The CDR3 is CASSQVGRSYEQYF. The CDR3 DNA sequence: TGCGCCAGCAGCCAAGTGGGTAGGTCCTACGAGCAGTACTTC.

The chain couples TRBV19 to TRBJ1-1, with 10 bases matching TRBD1. J lost 3 bases, V lost 10 bases, and 8 bases had no gene match. CDR1 is LNHDA and CDR2 is SQIVND in the germline V gene (reference sequence). This CDR3 region has 14 residues. The CDR3 nucleotides are TGTGCCACCTCCCGAGGGACAGGGGACACTGAAGCTTTCTTT. Amino acid sequence: CATSRGTGDTEAFF.

The V gene is TRBV18, the J gene TRBJ1-1, with no clear D. V lost 5 bases, J lost 5 bases, and 9 bases lay in between. The CDR3 spans 12 residues. Germline CDR1 KGHSH, CDR2 LQKENI. The CDR3 loop is CASSNRWTEAFF. The CDR3 DNA reads as TGTGCCAGCTCAAACCGGTGGACTGAAGCTTTCTTT.

The chain uses TRBV24-1 and TRBJ2-1, with 11 bases lining up with TRBD2. With V trimmed by 6 bases and J by 0 bases, 12 bases remained unmatched. This CDR3 contains 19 residues. Germline-derived CDR1 and CDR2 are KGHDR and SFDVKD. CDR3 bases: TGTGCCACCAGTTCCGGGACTAGCGGAATCCCGAGCTCCTACAATGAGCAGTTCTTC. This codes for CATSSGTSGIPSSYNEQFF.

The V call is TRBV6-4, the J call TRBJ1-1, with D possibly being TRBD1 (6 bases). The CDR3 is 14 residues long. The V gene lost 6 bases and the J gene lost 3 bases, with 14 bases spanning the gap. Germline V lookup: CDR1 MRHNA, CDR2 SNTAGT. This CDR3 reads CASRKQGVDTEAFF. Written as DNA, the CDR3 is TGTGCCAGCAGGAAACAGGGAGTAGACACTGAAGCTTTCTTT.

This clone was recorded only once. The chain couples TRBV19 to TRBJ2-1; D is possibly TRBD1 or TRBD2 (5 bases each). Between the trimmed V and J ends, which lost 5 bases and 5 bases, there was a span of 16 bases. CDR3 length: 15 amino acids. Germline CDR1 LNHDA, CDR2 SQIVND (reference sequence). CDR3: CASSPSGVGHNEQFF. The CDR3 DNA reads as TGTGCCAGTAGTCCCTCGGGCGTGGGACACAATGAGCAGTTCTTC.

The gene calls are TRBV12-3 or TRBV12-4 and TRBJ1-5, with no clear D. This CDR3 comprises 13 residues. V lost 7 bases and J 4 bases, leaving 11 bases between the germline ends. In DNA form, the CDR3 reads TGTGCCAGCAACAACGGGCCAAATCAGCCCCAGCATTTT. Its protein is CASNNGPNQPQHF.

The chain couples TRBV18 to TRBJ1-5; TRBD1 aligns across 9 bases. There are 19 residues in the CDR3. V shed 4 bases and J 7 bases; nucleotides not matched to a gene: 20. In germline, CDR1 is KGHSH, CDR2 LQKENI. In DNA form, the CDR3 reads TGTGCCAGCTCACAGCGACCCCCGGGACAGGGATACCAAGACCAGCCCCAGCATTTT. Protein product: CASSQRPPGQGYQDQPQHF.

With regard to this clone: The germline gene is not matched at one end of the junction; a read error may be the cause. V and J are TRBV6-5 and TRBJ1-1; D is possibly TRBD1 (6 bases). The CDR3 totals 11 residues. Germline CDR1 is MNHEY and CDR2 is SVGAGI. As DNA, the CDR3 is TGTGCCAGCAGTTACCCGCACGGGGGGCTCTTT. Translating gives CASSYPHGGLF.

The rearrangement joins TRBV5-1 to TRBJ1-4, with TRBD1 identical over 9 bases. Per the germline V gene, CDR1 is SGHRS and CDR2 is YFSETQ. Germline trimming cut 0 bases from V and 2 bases from J; bases unmatched to any gene: 5. CDR3 length: 17 residues. In DNA, the CDR3 is TGCGCCAGCAGCTTGGAGGGGACAGGGTACACTAATGAAAAACTGTTTTTT. Translated: CASSLEGTGYTNEKLFF.

The chain joins TRBV9 to TRBJ2-3, with 9 nucleotides matching TRBD1. The V and J ends lost 6 bases and 6 bases, in that order; junction bases with no gene match: 5. The CDR3 covers 13 residues. The germline CDR1 and CDR2 sequences are SGDLS and YYNGEE. CDR3 bases: TGTGCCAGCAACACGGACAGGGGCGATACGCAGTATTTT. It encodes CASNTDRGDTQYF.

This chain uses TRBV6-1 with TRBJ2-1, with D possibly being TRBD2 (5 bases). The CDR3 runs to 16 residues. Trimming shortened V by 0 bases and J by 2 bases, and 11 bases separated the two germline ends. Germline loops: CDR1 MNHNS, CDR2 SASEGT. CDR3 residues: CASSEAAGSPYNEQFF. CDR3 in DNA: TGTGCCAGCAGTGAAGCCGCGGGTTCCCCCTACAATGAGCAGTTCTTC.

The chain recombines TRBV6-5 with TRBJ1-2; no definite D call. V lost 8 bases to trimming and J lost 1 base, with 11 bases between them. The CDR3 length is 13 residues. Germline-derived CDR1 and CDR2 are MNHEY and SVGAGI. CDR3 nucleotides: TGTGCCAGCCGGACCAGTGATAACTATGGCTACACCTTC. Translation: CASRTSDNYGYTF.

This chain joins TRBV7-2 and TRBJ1-5; tentatively, D is TRBD1 (6 bases). Trimming pared 6 bases from V and 6 bases from J, leaving 21 bases between. CDR1 is SGHTA and CDR2 is FQGNSA in the germline V gene. The CDR3 totals 16 residues. The CDR3 region is CASSLSQTGWSQPQHF. The CDR3 DNA follows: TGTGCCAGCAGTCTAAGTCAAACAGGGTGGAGTCAGCCCCAGCATTTT.

The genes are TRBV2 and TRBJ2-2; no definite D call. Germline CDR1 reads SNHLY; CDR2 reads FYNNEI. The V end was cut by 8 bases, the J end by 0 bases, with 4 bases between. This CDR3 has 12 residues. Here the CDR3 reads CASWPNTGELFF. DNA for the CDR3: TGTGCCAGCTGGCCGAACACCGGGGAGCTGTTTTTT.

This clone appeared a single time. The rearrangement joins TRBV19 to TRBJ1-3; D is possibly TRBD1 (6 bases). CDR3 size: 14 residues. From germline, CDR1 is LNHDA and CDR2 SQIVND (reference sequence). Trimming took 7 bases from V and 4 from J, leaving 14 bases between them. CDR3 loop: CASTISGEGNTIYF. DNA of the CDR3: TGTGCCAGTACCATCTCAGGGGAAGGAAACACCATATATTTT.

The V gene is TRBV5-4, the J gene TRBJ2-3; no clear D gene. CDR1 and CDR2 from the germline V gene are SGHNT and YYREEE (reference sequence). This CDR3 is 15 amino acids long. V lost 4 bases to trimming and J lost 2 bases, with 14 bases between them. As DNA, the CDR3 is TGTGCCAGCAGCCCACCTAAGCGCCACACAGATACGCAGTATTTT. This encodes CASSPPKRHTDTQYF.

The V gene is TRBV18, the J gene TRBJ1-3; D unclear. Germline V gene data show CDR1 as KGHSH and CDR2 as LQKENI. V dropped 5 bases and J dropped 4 bases, with 9 bases sitting between them. The CDR3 covers 13 residues. The CDR3 nucleotides read TGTGCCAGCTCATCGACGCGGGGAAACACCATATATTTT. Translated, it gives CASSSTRGNTIYF.

The J gene is TRBJ2-1, the V gene TRBV9, with TRBD2 matching over 8 bases. V lost 4 bases, J lost 4 bases, and 4 bases stayed unmatched. The CDR3 totals 14 residues. Looked up from germline, CDR1 is SGDLS and CDR2 is YYNGEE. The CDR3 region has the DNA TGTGCCAGCAGCAAACTAGCGGATTACAATGAGCAGTTCTTC. Amino acids: CASSKLADYNEQFF. Complete variable domain (other parts from reference TRBV9 and TRBJ2-1): DSGVTQTPKHLITATGQRVTLRCSPRSGDLSVYWYQQSLDQGLQFLIQYYNGEERAKGNILERFSAQQFPDLHSELNLSSLELGDSALYFCASSKLADYNEQFFGPGTRLTVL.